This T cell receptor beta chain was profiled in a study of TIL therapy for anti-PD-1-resistant metastatic lung cancer. Indicated time point: pre-treatment sample, taken before nivolumab and TIL therapy. This CDR3 has 14 amino acids. The germline V gene has CDR1 SNHLY and CDR2 FYNNEI. Trimming shortened V by 0 bases and J by 4 bases, and 7 bases separated the two germline ends. Sequencing used immunoSEQ v3. Assay used: immunoSEQ multiplex PCR; TCRdb lists only in-frame clones, some missing. The table lists approximately 30,000 clones, about 79% of them singletons, with about 3% in the top ten. The sample in question was blood, obtained at baseline. This chain connects TRBV2 to TRBJ1-5, with D unresolved. This TCR was recovered from a woman between 30 and 79 years old with non-small cell lung cancer. The CDR3 region has the DNA TGTGCCAGCAGTGAAGCGAACAGAAATCAGCCCCAGCATTTT. As protein: CASSEANRNQPQHF.